Listed here is a single TCR beta chain. This clone was found once. It has no known antigen specificity. Base qualities are missing; no much larger clone stands one base away. This sample is drawn from a study of control samples from healthy donors and cancer patients (dated by TCRdb to the early 2020s). Library preparation was by the immunoSEQ multiplex PCR assay. Entries here come from immuneACCESS through TCRdb and include only in-frame sequences with V and J called. Some clones fail to appear in such tables; in the studies checked, an unresolved V gene covers under half of the shortfall, and the cause of the remainder is unknown. This sample gives roughly 100,000 clones in total; 92% of them show up just once. Clones ranked in the top ten supply about 2.5% of the sample. The receptor was isolated from a woman aged 18 to 35 in good health. Source material: blood.

The CDR3 region: CASSLRGETQYF. In nucleotide form, the sequence is TGTGCCAGCAGTCTTAGAGGGGAGACCCAGTACTTC. The receptor chain draws on TRBV2 and TRBJ2-5; D gene: possibly TRBD2, on 5 matching bases. The V end loses 5 bases and the J end loses 5 bases, and a stretch of 9 bases separates them. CDR3 length: 12 amino acids, cysteine to phenylalanine. Just CDR3 DNA is preserved here, 36 bases in frame from base 1. CDR1 is given as SNHLY and CDR2 as FYNNEI, both from the germline V gene.